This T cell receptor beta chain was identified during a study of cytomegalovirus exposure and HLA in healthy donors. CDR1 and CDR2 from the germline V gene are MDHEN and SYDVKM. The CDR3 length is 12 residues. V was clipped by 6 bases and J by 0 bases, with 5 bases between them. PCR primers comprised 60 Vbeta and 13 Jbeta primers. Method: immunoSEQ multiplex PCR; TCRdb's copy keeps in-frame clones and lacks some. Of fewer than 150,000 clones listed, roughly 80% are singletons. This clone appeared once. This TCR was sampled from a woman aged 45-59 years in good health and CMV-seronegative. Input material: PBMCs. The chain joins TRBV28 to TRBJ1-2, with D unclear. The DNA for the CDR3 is TGTGCCAGCAGGGAGACTAACTATGGCTACACCTTC. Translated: CASRETNYGYTF.